This T cell receptor beta chain emerged from a study of T cell responses to AZD1222 COVID-19 vaccine. Points from the study as a whole: Regions left unmutated in variants are reportedly the target of nearly half of spike-specific TCRs.

Trimming removed 6 bases from V and 9 bases from J; junction bases left unmatched: 7. This CDR3 is 15 amino acids long. CDR1 is MNHEY and CDR2 is SVGAGI in the germline V gene. With regard to this clone: Its antigen is currently unknown.

Sequencing was performed with immunoSEQ multiplex PCR; in TCRdb, only in-frame clones are kept and a portion is missing. The sample contains some 120,000 clones, 80% to 90% of which appear only once. The clonotype was recovered from an adult in good health. Specimen: peripheral blood, collected on day 0 of MenACWY control vaccination. This sequence joins TRBV6-5 and TRBJ1-6; TRBD1 agrees at 11 bases. The CDR3 loop reads CASSRTGGGGSPLHF. In DNA form, the CDR3 reads TGTGCCAGCAGCCGGACAGGGGGCGGTGGTTCACCCCTCCACTTT.